The clone carrying this T cell receptor beta chain was counted only a few times. No antigen is known for it. This PCR relied on a set of 60 Vbeta primers and 13 Jbeta primers. The data were produced by immunoSEQ multiplex PCR, yet TCRdb's version contains in-frame clones alone and is incomplete. Among approximately 140,000 clones listed, roughly 79% were seen once. The data stem from a study of cytomegalovirus exposure and HLA in healthy donors. Overall study results and limits: Only CMV serostatus was available as immune exposure information.

The sample consisted of PBMCs. The origin of this receptor is a man aged 18 to 30 in good health and CMV-seronegative.

CDR3 in amino acids: CASSHTNSRGMNGYTF. For the CDR3, the DNA is TGTGCCAGCTCGCACACCAATTCCAGGGGAATGAATGGCTACACCTTC. V and J are TRBV18 and TRBJ1-2, with a possible D match to TRBD1 (6 bases). Trimming pared 6 bases from V and 6 bases from J, leaving 23 bases between. The CDR3 sequence is 16 residues long. Germline V lookup: CDR1 KGHSH, CDR2 LQKENI.